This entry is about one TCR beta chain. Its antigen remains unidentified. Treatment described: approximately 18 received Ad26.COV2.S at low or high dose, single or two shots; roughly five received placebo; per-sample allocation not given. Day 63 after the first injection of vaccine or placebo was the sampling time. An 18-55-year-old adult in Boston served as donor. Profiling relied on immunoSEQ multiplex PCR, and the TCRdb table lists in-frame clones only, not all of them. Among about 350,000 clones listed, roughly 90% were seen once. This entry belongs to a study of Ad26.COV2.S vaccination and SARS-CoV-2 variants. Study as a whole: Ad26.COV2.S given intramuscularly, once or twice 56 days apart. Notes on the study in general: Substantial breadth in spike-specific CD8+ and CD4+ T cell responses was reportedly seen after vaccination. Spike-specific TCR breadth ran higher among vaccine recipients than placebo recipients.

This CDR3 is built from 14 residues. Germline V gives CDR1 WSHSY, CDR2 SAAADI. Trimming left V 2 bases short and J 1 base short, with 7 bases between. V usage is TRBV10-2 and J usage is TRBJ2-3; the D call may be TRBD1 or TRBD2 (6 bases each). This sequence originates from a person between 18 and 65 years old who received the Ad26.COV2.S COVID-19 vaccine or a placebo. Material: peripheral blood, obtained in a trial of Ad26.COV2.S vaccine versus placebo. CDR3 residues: CASSERGRTDTQYF. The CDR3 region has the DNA TGCGCCAGCAGTGAGCGGGGGCGCACAGATACGCAGTATTTT.